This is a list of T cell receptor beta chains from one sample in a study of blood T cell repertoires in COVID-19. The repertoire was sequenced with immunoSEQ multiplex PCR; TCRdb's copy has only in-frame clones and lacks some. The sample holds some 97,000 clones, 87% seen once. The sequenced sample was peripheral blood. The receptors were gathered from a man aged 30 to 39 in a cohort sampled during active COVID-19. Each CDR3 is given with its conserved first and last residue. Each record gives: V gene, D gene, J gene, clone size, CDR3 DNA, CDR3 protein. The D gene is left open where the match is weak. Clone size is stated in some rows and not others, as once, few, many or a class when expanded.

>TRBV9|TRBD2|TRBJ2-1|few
TGTGCCAGCAGCTACTCACCGGCGGGGGGGATCTACAATGAGCAGTTCTTC
CASSYSPAGGIYNEQFF
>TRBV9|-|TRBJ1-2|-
TGTGCCAGCAGCCCTGCTAACTATGGCTACACCTTC
CASSPANYGYTF
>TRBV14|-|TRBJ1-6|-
TGTGCCAGCAGCCAAGGACCGGGGGTGAATTCACCCCTCCACTTT
CASSQGPGVNSPLHF
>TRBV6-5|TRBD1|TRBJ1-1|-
TGTGCCACCTCTTTACAGGGGACCCACACTGAAGCTTTCTTT
CATSLQGTHTEAFF
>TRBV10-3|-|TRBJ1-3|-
TGTGCCATCCTTGACAGGTCGGCTGGAAACACCATATATTTT
CAILDRSAGNTIYF
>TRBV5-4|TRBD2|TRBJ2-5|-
TGTGCCAGCAGCTCGGCCCCATACCGTCCGGGGAGGGTTGAGACCCAGTACTTC
CASSSAPYRPGRVETQYF
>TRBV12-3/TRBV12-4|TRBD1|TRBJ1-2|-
TGTGCCAGCGGCAGAGACAGGGCGTATGGCTACACCTTC
CASGRDRAYGYTF
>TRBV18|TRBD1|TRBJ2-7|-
TGTGCCAGCTCACCACCAGGGACAGGATTGTACGAGCAGTACTTC
CASSPPGTGLYEQYF
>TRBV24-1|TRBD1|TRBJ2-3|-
TGTGCCACCAGTGATTTTAGGACAGGGGGCACAGATACGCAGTATTTT
CATSDFRTGGTDTQYF
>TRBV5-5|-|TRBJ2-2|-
TGTGCCAGCAGCTCTAACACCGGGGAGCTGTTTTTT
CASSSNTGELFF
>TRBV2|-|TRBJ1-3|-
TGTGCCAGCAGCCCGAGCTCTGGAAACACCATATATTTT
CASSPSSGNTIYF
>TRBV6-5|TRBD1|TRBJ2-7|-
TGTGCCAGCAGTTATCGGGGACAGGGGAAATACGAGCAGTACTTC
CASSYRGQGKYEQYF
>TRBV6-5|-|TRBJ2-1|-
TGTGCCAGCAGTTCATTTGTTTTGGCAGACTACAATGAGCAGTTCTTC
CASSSFVLADYNEQFF
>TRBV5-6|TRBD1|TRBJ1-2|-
TGTGCCAGCAGCTTCTACTTTGGACAGGGGGTCGGCTATGGCTACACCTTC
CASSFYFGQGVGYGYTF
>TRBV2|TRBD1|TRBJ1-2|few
TGTGCCAGCAGTTCCGACAGGGAAGGCTATGGCTACACCTTC
CASSSDREGYGYTF
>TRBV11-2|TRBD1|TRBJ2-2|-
TGTGCCAGCAGCATCGACAGGGGAAACGGGGAGCTGTTTTTT
CASSIDRGNGELFF
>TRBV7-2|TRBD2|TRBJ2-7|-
TGTGCCAGCAGCTTAGACCTAGCGGCGCCCGGGGAGCAGTACTTC
CASSLDLAAPGEQYF
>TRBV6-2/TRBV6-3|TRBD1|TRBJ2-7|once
TGTGCCAGCAGTTCAACCGGGACAGGGTCCCCCTACGAGCAGTACTTC
CASSSTGTGSPYEQYF
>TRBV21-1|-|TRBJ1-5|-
TGTGCCAGCAGCAAATCGGGGTGGCCTATTAAAGGGTATAGCAATCAGCCCCAGCATTTT
CASSKSGWPIKGYSNQPQHF
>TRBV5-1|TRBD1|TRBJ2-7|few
TGCGCCAGTTCAACGGCCGGGACAGGATCCTACGAGCAGTACTTC
CASSTAGTGSYEQYF
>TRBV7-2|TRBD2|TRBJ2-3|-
TGTGCCAGCAGCTGGGGGGGGAAAGGGGTTACGCAGTATTTT
CASSWGGKGVTQYF
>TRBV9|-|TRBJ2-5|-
TGTGCCAGCAGCGGACGTGGGGCAGGGGATTTTGTCGAGACCCAGTACTTC
CASSGRGAGDFVETQYF
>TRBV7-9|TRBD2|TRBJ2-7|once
TGTGCCAGCTCCTCAGGGGCGGGGGGAGCCTACGAGCAGTACTTC
CASSSGAGGAYEQYF
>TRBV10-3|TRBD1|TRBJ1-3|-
TGTGCCATCAGCCACAGGGGGCAGGAAAACACCATATATTTT
CAISHRGQENTIYF
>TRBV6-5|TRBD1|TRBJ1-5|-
TGTGCCAGCAGCCCGGGACAGGGAAACAATCAGCCCCAGCATTTT
CASSPGQGNNQPQHF
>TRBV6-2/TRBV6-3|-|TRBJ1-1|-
TGTGCCAGCAGTTACAGGGGAGGGCGGACTGAAGCTTTCTTT
CASSYRGGRTEAFF
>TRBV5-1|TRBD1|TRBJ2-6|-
TGCGCCAGCAGCATGGGACAGGCTGATGGGGCCAACGTCCTGACTTTC
CASSMGQADGANVLTF
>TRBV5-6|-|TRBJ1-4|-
TGTGCCAGCAGGCTACAGGGTCTTGGTAATGAAAAACTGTTTTTT
CASRLQGLGNEKLFF
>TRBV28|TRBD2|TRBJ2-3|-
TGTGCCAGCAGTTTGGGGCTAGCGGGGGCCGTAGATGCGCAGTATTTT
CASSLGLAGAVDAQYF
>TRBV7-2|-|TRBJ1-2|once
TGTGCCAGCAGCTCCGACAACCGAGGAGGAGGCTCTGGCTACACCTTC
CASSSDNRGGGSGYTF
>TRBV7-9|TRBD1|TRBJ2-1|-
TGTGCCAGCAGCTCACGACAGGGAGCACACAATGAGCAGTTCTTC
CASSSRQGAHNEQFF
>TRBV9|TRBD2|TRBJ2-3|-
TGTGCCAGCAGCGGACTCCCGGGACTAGAGGGCGATACGCAGTATTTT
CASSGLPGLEGDTQYF
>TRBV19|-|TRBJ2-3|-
TGTGCCAGTAGTGATTGGTCAGGGGATAGCACAGATACGCAGTATTTT
CASSDWSGDSTDTQYF
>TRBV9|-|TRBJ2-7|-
TGTGCCAGCAGCGTAGCTGGGGCAGGGATTTACGAGCAGTACTTC
CASSVAGAGIYEQYF
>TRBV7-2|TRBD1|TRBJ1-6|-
TGTGCCAGCAGCCCCGGGACAGGGTATTCACCCCTCCACTTT
CASSPGTGYSPLHF
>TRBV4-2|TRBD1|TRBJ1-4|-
TGTGCCAGCAGCCCAACCTCCTACAGGGGGCGGTATGAAAAACTGTTTTTT
CASSPTSYRGRYEKLFF
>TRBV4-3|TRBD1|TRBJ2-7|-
TGCGCCAGCAGCCAAGAAGACAGGGTGTACGAGCAGTACTTC
CASSQEDRVYEQYF
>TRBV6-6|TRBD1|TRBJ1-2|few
TGTGCCAGCAGCACGACAGGGGATGGCTACACCTTC
CASSTTGDGYTF
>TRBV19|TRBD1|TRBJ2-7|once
TGTGCCAGTAGTACCTCCCGGGACAGGGGGCCAATCGAGCAGTACTTC
CASSTSRDRGPIEQYF
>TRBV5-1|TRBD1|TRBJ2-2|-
TGCGCCAGCAGCGCCGGGACAGGGGGCGCCTCCGGGGAGCTGTTTTTT
CASSAGTGGASGELFF
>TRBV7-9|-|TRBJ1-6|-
TGTGCCAGCAGCTTATGGGACACACGCTCAGTCCTCCACTTT
CASSLWDTRSVLHF
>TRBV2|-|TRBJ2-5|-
TGTGCCAGCAGTGTAGATAGGCGGGGGCCCGGGACCCAGTACTTC
CASSVDRRGPGTQYF
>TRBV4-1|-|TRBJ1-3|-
TGCGCCAGCAGCCGCGGTAGTGATTCTGGAAACACCATATATTTT
CASSRGSDSGNTIYF
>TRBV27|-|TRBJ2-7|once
TGTGCCGTCACGGACGAGGGCCTGGGCGAGCAGTACTTC
CAVTDEGLGEQYF
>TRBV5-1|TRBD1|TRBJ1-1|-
TGCGCCAGCAGCTCCGGACAGGGAAGGACTGAAGCTTTCTTT
CASSSGQGRTEAFF
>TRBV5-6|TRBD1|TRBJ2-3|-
TGTGCCAGCAGCCAGGGACAGGGGGATGCGAATACGCAGTATTTT
CASSQGQGDANTQYF
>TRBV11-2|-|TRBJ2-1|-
TGTGCCAGCAGCTTAGCGTTCTCCTACAATGAGCAGTTCTTC
CASSLAFSYNEQFF
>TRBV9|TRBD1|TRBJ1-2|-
TGTGCCAGCAGCGCCAGACAGGGTAACTATGGCTACACCTTC
CASSARQGNYGYTF
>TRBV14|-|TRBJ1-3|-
TGTGCCAGCAGCCAAGGCCTAACCTCTGGAAACACCATATATTTT
CASSQGLTSGNTIYF